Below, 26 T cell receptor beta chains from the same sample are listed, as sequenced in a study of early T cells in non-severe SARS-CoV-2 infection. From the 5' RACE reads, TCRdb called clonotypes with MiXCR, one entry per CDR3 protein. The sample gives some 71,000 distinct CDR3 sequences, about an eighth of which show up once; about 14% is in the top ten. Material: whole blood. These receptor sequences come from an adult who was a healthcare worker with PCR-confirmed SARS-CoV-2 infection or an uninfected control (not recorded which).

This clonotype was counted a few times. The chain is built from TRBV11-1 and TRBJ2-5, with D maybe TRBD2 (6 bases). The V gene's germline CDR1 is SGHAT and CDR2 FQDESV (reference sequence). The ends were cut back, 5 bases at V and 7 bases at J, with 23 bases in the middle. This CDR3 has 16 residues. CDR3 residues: CASSPLGQRALLTQYF. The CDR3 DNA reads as TGTGCCAGCAGCCCCTTAGGGCAGCGGGCGTTGTTGACCCAGTACTTC.

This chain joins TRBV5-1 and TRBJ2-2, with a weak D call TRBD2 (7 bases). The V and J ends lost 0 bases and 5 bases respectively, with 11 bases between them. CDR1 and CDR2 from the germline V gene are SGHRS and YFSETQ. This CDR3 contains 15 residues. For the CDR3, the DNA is TGCGCCAGCAGCTTGGCGGGGGGCCGGACCGGGGAGCTGTTTTTT. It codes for CASSLAGGRTGELFF. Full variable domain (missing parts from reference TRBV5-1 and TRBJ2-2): KAGVTQTPRYLIKTRGQQVTLSCSPISGHRSVSWYQQTPGQGLQFLFEYFSETQRNKGNFPGRFSGRQFSNSRSEMNVSTLELGDSALYLCASSLAGGRTGELFFGEGSRLTVL.

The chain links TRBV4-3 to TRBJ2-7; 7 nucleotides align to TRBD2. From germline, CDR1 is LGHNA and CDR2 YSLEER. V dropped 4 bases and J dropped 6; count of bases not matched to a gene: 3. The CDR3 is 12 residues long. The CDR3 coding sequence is TGCGCCAGCAGCCCATCTAGCGGCGAGCAGTACTTC. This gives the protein CASSPSSGEQYF.

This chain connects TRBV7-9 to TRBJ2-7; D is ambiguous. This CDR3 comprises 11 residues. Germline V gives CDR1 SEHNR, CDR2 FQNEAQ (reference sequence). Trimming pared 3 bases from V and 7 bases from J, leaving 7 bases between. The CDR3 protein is CASSFRVEQYF. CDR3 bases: TGTGCCAGCAGCTTTAGGGTTGAGCAGTACTTC.

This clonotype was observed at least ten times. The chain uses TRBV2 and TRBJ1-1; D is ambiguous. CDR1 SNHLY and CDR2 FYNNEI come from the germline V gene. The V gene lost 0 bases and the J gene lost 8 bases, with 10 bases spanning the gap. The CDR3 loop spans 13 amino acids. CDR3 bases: TGTGCCAGCAGTGAAGCGAGGGCGGGCGAAGCTTTCTTT. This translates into CASSEARAGEAFF.

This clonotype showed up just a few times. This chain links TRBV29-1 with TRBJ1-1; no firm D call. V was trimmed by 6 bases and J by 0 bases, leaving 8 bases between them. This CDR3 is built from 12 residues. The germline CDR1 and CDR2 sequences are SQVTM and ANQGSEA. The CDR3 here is CSVEGLNTEAFF. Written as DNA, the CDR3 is TGCAGCGTCGAGGGATTGAACACTGAAGCTTTCTTT.

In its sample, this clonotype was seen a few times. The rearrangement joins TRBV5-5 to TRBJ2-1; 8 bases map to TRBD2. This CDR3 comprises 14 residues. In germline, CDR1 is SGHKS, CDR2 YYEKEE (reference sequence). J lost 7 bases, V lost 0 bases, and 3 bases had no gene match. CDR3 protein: CASSLERGMNEQFF. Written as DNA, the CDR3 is TGTGCCAGCAGCTTGGAGCGGGGGATGAATGAGCAGTTCTTC.

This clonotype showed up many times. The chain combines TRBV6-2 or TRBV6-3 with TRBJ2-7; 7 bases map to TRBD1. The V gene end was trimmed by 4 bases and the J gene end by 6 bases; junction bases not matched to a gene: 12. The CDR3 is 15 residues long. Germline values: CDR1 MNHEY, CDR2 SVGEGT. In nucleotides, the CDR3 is TGTGCCAGCAGTTCCTCAGACAGGGCTGGGTTCGAGCAGTACTTC. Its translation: CASSSSDRAGFEQYF.

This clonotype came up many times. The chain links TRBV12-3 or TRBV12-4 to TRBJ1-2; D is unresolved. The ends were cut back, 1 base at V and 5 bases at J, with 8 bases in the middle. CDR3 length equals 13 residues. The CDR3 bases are TGTGCCAGCAGTTTAGGAGGGCCTTATGGCTACACCTTC. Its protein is CASSLGGPYGYTF.

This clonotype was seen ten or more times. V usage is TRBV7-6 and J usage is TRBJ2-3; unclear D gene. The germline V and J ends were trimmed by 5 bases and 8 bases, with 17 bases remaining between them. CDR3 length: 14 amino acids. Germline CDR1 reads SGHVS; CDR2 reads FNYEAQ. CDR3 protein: CASSLATPVATQYF. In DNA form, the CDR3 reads TGTGCCAGCAGCCTCGCGACACCGGTAGCTACGCAGTATTTT. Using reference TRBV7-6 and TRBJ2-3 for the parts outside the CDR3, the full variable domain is GAGVSQSPRYKVTKRGQDVALRCDPISGHVSLYWYRQALGQGPEFLTYFNYEAQQDKSGLPNDRFSAERPEGSISTLTIQRTEQRDSAMYRCASSLATPVATQYFGPGTRLTVL.

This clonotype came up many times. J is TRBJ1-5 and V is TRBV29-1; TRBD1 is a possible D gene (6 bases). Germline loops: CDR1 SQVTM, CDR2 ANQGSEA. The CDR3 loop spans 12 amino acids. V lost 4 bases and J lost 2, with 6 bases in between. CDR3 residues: CSVGQGNQPQHF. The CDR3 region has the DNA TGCAGCGTTGGACAGGGCAATCAGCCCCAGCATTTT.

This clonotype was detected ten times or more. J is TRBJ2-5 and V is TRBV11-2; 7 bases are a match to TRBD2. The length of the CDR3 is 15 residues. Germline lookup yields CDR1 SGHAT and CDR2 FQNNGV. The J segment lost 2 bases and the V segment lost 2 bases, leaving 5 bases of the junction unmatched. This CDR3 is CASSLSGTQQETQYF. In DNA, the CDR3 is TGTGCCAGCAGCTTAAGCGGGACTCAGCAAGAGACCCAGTACTTC.

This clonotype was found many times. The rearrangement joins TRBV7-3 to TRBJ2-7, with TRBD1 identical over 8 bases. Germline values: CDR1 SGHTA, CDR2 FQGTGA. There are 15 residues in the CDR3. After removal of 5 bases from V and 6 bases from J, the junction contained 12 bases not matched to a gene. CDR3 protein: CASSPDRVTRGEQYF. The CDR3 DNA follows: TGTGCCAGCAGCCCGGACAGGGTTACTCGGGGCGAGCAGTACTTC.

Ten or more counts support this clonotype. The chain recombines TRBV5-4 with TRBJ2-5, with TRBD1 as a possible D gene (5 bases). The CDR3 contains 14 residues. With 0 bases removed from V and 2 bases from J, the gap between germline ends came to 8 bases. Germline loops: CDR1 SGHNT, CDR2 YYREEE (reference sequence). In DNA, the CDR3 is TGTGCCAGCAGCTTGGGACAGCGACAAGAGACCCAGTACTTC. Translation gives CASSLGQRQETQYF.

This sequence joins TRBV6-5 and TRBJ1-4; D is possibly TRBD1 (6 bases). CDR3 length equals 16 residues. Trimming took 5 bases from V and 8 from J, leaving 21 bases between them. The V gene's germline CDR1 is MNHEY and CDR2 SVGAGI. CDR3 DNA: TGTGCCAGCAGTCCCCACCCGACAGGAGGGGACGAAAAACTGTTTTTT. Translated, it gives CASSPHPTGGDEKLFF.

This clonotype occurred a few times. In nucleotides, the CDR3 is TGTGCCAGCAGCTTAGAAGAGACAAACTACGAGCAGTACTTC. Encoded protein: CASSLEETNYEQYF. The chain is built from TRBV7-2 and TRBJ2-7; the D is unclear. Between the trimmed V and J ends, which lost 1 base and 3 bases, there was a span of 10 bases. This CDR3 spans 14 amino acids. Germline CDR1 reads SGHTA; CDR2 reads FQGNSA.

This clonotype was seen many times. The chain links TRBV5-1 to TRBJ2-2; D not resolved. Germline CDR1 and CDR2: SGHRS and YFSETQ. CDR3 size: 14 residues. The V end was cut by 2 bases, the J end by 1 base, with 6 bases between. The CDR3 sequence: CASSLTVNTGELFF. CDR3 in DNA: TGCGCCAGCAGCTTAACAGTGAACACCGGGGAGCTGTTTTTT. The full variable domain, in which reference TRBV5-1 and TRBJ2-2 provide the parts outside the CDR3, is KAGVTQTPRYLIKTRGQQVTLSCSPISGHRSVSWYQQTPGQGLQFLFEYFSETQRNKGNFPGRFSGRQFSNSRSEMNVSTLELGDSALYLCASSLTVNTGELFFGEGSRLTVL.

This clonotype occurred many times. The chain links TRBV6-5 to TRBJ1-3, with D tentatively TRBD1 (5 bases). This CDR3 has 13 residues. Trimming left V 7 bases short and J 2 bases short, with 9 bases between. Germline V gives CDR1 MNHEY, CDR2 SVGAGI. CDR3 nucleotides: TGTGCCAGCAAACCGGGGCCTGGAAACACCATATATTTT. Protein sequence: CASKPGPGNTIYF.

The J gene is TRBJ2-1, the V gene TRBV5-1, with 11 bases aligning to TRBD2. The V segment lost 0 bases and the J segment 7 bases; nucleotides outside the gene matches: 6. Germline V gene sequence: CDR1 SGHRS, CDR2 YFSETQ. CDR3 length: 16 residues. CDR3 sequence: CASSLDGTSGTNEQFF. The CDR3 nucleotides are TGCGCCAGCAGCTTGGACGGGACTAGCGGAACTAATGAGCAGTTCTTC.

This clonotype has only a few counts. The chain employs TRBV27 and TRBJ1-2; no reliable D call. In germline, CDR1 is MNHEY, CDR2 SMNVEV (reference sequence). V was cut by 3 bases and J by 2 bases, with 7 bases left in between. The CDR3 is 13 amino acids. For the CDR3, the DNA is TGTGCCAGCAGTTTGAGGGAAAACTATGGCTACACCTTC. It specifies CASSLRENYGYTF.

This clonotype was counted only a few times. CDR3 DNA: TGTGCCAGCAGTTCGTCTCGGTCGATCCGCACAGATACGCAGTATTTT. This gives the protein CASSSSRSIRTDTQYF. The rearrangement joins TRBV7-2 to TRBJ2-3; D unclear. V lost 6 bases, J lost 1 base, and 17 bases lay in between. Germline CDR1 SGHTA, CDR2 FQGNSA. CDR3 length equals 16 residues. The whole variable domain, filled in from reference TRBV7-2 and TRBJ2-3, reads GAGVSQSPSNKVTEKGKDVELRCDPISGHTALYWYRQSLGQGLEFLIYFQGNSAPDKSGLPSDRFSAERTGGSVSTLTIQRTQQEDSAVYLCASSSSRSIRTDTQYFGPGTRLTVL.

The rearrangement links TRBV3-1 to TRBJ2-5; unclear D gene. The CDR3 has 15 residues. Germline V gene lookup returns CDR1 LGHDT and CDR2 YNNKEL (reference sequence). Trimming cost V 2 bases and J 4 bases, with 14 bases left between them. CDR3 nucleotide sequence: TGTGCCAGCAGCCAATGGGTCGCCAGATCAGAGACCCAGTACTTC. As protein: CASSQWVARSETQYF.

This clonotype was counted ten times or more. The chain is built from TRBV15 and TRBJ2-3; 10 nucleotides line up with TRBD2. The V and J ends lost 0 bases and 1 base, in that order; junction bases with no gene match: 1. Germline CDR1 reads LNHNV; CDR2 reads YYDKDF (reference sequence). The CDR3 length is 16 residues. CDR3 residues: CATSRDGTSGTDTQYF. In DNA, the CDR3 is TGTGCCACCAGCAGAGACGGGACTAGCGGCACAGATACGCAGTATTTT.

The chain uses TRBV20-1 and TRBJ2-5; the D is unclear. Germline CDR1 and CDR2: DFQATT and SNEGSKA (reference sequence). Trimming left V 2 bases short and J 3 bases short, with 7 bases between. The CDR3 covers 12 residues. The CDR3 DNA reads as TGCAGTGCTAGATGGTGGGAAGAGACCCAGTACTTC. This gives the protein CSARWWEETQYF.

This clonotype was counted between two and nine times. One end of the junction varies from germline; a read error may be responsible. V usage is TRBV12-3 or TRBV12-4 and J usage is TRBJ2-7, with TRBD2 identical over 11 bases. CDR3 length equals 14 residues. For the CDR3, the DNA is TGTGCCAGCAGTCTAGCGGGGGGCTCCTACGAGCAGTACTTC. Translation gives CASSLAGGSYEQYF.

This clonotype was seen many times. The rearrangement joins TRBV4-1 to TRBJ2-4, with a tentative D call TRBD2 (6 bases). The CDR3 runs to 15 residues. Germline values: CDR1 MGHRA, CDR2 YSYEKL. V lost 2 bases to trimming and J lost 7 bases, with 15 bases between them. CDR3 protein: CASSQSLANLNIQYF. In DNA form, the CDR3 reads TGCGCCAGCAGCCAATCCCTAGCGAACTTGAACATTCAGTACTTC.